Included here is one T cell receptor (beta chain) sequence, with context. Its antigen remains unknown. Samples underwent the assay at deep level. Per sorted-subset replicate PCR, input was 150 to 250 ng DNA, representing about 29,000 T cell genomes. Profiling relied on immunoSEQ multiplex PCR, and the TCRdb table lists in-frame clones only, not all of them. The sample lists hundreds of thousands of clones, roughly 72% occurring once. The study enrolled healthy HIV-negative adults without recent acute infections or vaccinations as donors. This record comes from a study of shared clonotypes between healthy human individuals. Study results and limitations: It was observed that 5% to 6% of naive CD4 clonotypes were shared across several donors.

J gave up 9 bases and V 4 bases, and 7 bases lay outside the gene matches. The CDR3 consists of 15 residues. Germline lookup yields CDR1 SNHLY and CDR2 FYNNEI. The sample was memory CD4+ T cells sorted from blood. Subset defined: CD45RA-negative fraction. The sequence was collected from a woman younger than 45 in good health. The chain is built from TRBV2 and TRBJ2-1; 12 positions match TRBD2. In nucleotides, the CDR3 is TGTGCCAGCAGTGTTGGACTAGCGGGAATTGCTGAGCAGTTCTTC. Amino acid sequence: CASSVGLAGIAEQFF. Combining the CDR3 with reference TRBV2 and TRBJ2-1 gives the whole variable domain EPEVTQTPSHQVTQMGQEVILRCVPISNHLYFYWYRQILGQKVEFLVSFYNNEISEKSEIFDDQFSVERPDGSNFTLKIRSTKLEDSAMYFCASSVGLAGIAEQFFGPGTRLTVL.